A selection of T cell receptor beta chains follows, all from one sample in a study of OX40 agonist ivuxolimab in advanced cancers. TCRdb's copy holds only in-frame clones and misses some; the assay was immunoSEQ multiplex PCR. This table holds about 50,000 clones, approximately 84% found once. The sequencing used CD4+ or CD8+ T cells sorted from blood, collected in a trial of the OX40 agonist ivuxolimab. These receptors were collected from an adult with an advanced solid tumor such as melanoma, head and neck, liver or kidney cancer. Both conserved end residues are part of each CDR3. D genes are given only for firm matches. Some rows mark clone size as missing; the rest say once, few, many or name a class of expanded clone.

V gene: TRBV7-3; CDR3 length: 15; clone size: -; D gene: TRBD2; J gene: TRBJ2-3; CDR3 protein: CASSSASGQADTQYF; CDR3 DNA: TGTGCCAGCAGCTCGGCTAGCGGACAAGCAGATACGCAGTATTTT
V gene: TRBV19; CDR3 length: 16; clone size: -; D gene: TRBD2; J gene: TRBJ2-3; CDR3 protein: CASSMLAGGAADTQYF; CDR3 DNA: TGTGCCAGTAGTATGCTAGCGGGGGGGGCAGCAGATACGCAGTATTTT
V gene: TRBV6-6; CDR3 length: 14; clone size: -; D gene: -; J gene: TRBJ2-7; CDR3 protein: CASSYPGSSYEQYF; CDR3 DNA: TGTGCCAGCAGTTATCCCGGTAGCTCCTACGAGCAGTACTTC
V gene: TRBV29-1; CDR3 length: 14; clone size: -; D gene: -; J gene: TRBJ1-1; CDR3 protein: CSVAPRLTGTEAFF; CDR3 DNA: TGCAGCGTGGCTCCGCGGCTAACGGGCACTGAAGCTTTCTTT
V gene: TRBV9; CDR3 length: 15; clone size: -; D gene: -; J gene: TRBJ2-5; CDR3 protein: CASSVEASRKETQYF; CDR3 DNA: TGTGCCAGCAGCGTAGAGGCTAGCCGGAAAGAGACCCAGTACTTC
V gene: TRBV7-9; CDR3 length: 11; clone size: -; D gene: -; J gene: TRBJ2-5; CDR3 protein: CASSSVETQYF; CDR3 DNA: TGTGCCAGCAGCTCAGTCGAGACCCAGTACTTC
V gene: TRBV6-1; CDR3 length: 15; clone size: -; D gene: TRBD1; J gene: TRBJ1-5; CDR3 protein: CASSEGRGRDQPQHF; CDR3 DNA: TGTGCCAGCAGTGAAGGCAGGGGGCGGGATCAGCCCCAGCATTTT
V gene: TRBV6-5; CDR3 length: 15; clone size: -; D gene: -; J gene: TRBJ1-3; CDR3 protein: CASSYGGYSGNTIYF; CDR3 DNA: TGTGCCAGCAGCTACGGGGGTTATTCTGGAAACACCATATATTTT
V gene: TRBV18; CDR3 length: 13; clone size: -; D gene: TRBD1; J gene: TRBJ1-1; CDR3 protein: CASSPQGAGEAFF; CDR3 DNA: TGTGCCAGCTCACCACAGGGGGCGGGTGAAGCTTTCTTT
V gene: TRBV7-2; CDR3 length: 15; clone size: -; D gene: -; J gene: TRBJ2-6; CDR3 protein: CASSLFHSGANVLTF; CDR3 DNA: TGTGCCAGCAGCTTATTCCACTCTGGGGCCAACGTCCTGACTTTC
V gene: TRBV5-1; CDR3 length: 14; clone size: -; D gene: -; J gene: TRBJ2-3; CDR3 protein: CASSLDTGTDTQYF; CDR3 DNA: TGCGCCAGCAGCTTGGACACCGGCACAGATACGCAGTATTTT
V gene: TRBV12-5; CDR3 length: 14; clone size: once; D gene: -; J gene: TRBJ2-2; CDR3 protein: CASGLVQSPGELFF; CDR3 DNA: TGTGCTAGTGGTTTGGTACAGTCCCCCGGGGAGCTGTTTTTT
V gene: TRBV9; CDR3 length: 16; clone size: -; D gene: TRBD1; J gene: TRBJ2-3; CDR3 protein: CASSDRDRGSTDTQYF; CDR3 DNA: TGTGCCAGCAGCGACCGGGACAGGGGTAGCACAGATACGCAGTATTTT